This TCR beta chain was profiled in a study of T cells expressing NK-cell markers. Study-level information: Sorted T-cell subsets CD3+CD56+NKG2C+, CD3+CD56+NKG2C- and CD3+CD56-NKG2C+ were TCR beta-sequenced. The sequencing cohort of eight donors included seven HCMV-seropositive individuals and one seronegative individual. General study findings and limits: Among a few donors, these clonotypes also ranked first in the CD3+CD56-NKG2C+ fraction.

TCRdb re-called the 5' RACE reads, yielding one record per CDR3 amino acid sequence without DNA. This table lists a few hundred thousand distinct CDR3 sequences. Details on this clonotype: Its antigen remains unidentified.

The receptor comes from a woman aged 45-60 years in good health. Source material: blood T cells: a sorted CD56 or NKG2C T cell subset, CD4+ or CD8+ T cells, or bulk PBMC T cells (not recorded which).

CDR3 sequence: CASSLGPGVGVNEQFF. The chain carries TRBV5-4 and TRBJ2-1; TCRdb's D call of TRBD2 is untestable without DNA. This CDR3 comprises 16 residues. Germline V gene sequence: CDR1 SGHNT, CDR2 YYREEE (reference sequence). The full variable domain, rest sourced from reference TRBV5-4 and TRBJ2-1, is ETGVTQSPTHLIKTRGQQVTLRCSSQSGHNTVSWYQQALGQGPQFIFQYYREEENGRGNFPPRFSGLQFPNYSSELNVNALELDDSALYLCASSLGPGVGVNEQFFGPGTRLTVL.